This T cell receptor (beta chain) stems from a study of PD-1 blockade in classical Hodgkin lymphoma. Broader study findings: Similar baseline diversity was found in complete responders and newly diagnosed patients. The origin of the repertoire differences remains undefined, with disease activity or prior therapy as possible causes. With CD4+ cells, TCR diversity rose significantly by C4D1, but not with CD8+ cells.

Only in-frame clones appear in the TCRdb table, and some are missing; sequencing was by immunoSEQ multiplex PCR. Among around 4,700 clones, approximately 70% were seen once, and the ten largest hold around 55%. Looked up from germline, CDR1 is SGHRS and CDR2 is YFSETQ. V was clipped by 4 bases and J by 5 bases; unmatched bases: 3. This CDR3 contains 14 residues. This clone has a handful of counts. The antigen remains unidentified. Relapses following autologous stem cell transplantation were seen in all patients, with brentuximab vedotin exposure varying. Complete response, partial response or progressive disease was recorded as best response.

The sequences come from peripheral blood mononuclear cells (PBMCs), collected before the second cycle of nivolumab. The TCR originated in a human donor with classical Hodgkin lymphoma. This chain links TRBV5-1 with TRBJ1-6; TRBD1 agrees at 7 bases. CDR3 loop: CASSPGQNNSPLHF. DNA for the CDR3: TGCGCCAGCAGCCCGGGACAGAATAATTCACCCCTCCACTTT.